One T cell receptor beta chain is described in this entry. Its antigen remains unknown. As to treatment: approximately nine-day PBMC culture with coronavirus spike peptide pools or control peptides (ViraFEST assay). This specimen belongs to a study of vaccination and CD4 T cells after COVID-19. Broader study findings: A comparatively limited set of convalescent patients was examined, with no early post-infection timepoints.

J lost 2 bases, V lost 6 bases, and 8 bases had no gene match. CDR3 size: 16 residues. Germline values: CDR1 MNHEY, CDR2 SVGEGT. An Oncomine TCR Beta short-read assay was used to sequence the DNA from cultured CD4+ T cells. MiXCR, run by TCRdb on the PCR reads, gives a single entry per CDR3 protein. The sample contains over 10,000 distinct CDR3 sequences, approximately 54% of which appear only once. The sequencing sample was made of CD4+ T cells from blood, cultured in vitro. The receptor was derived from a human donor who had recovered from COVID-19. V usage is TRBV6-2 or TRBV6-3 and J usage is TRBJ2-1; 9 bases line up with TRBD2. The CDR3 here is CASSTRLADAYNEQFF. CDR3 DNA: TGTGCCAGCAGCACGCGACTAGCGGACGCCTACAATGAGCAGTTCTTC.